This T cell receptor (beta chain) was captured in a study of cytomegalovirus exposure and HLA in healthy donors. Study observations and caveats: In a later analysis, TCR beta V- and J-gene trimming showed a link to a missense DCLRE1C variant.

Healthy bone marrow donors supplied every sample. Concerning this clone itself: What it recognizes is unknown.

The CDR3 runs 13 residues. Per the germline V gene, CDR1 is GTSNPN and CDR2 is SVGIG (reference sequence). The V gene lost 2 bases and the J gene lost 12 bases, with 19 bases spanning the gap. Vbeta (60) and Jbeta (13) primers were used in the PCR. Under the authors' procedure: A later analysis tallied 87 million or so unique TCR beta chains, approximately 10 million of them shared. Profiled with immunoSEQ multiplex PCR; TCRdb holds only in-frame clones, not every one. V and J calls and clone size are those listed in that table; D and trimming were worked out from the DNA. The table has some 130,000 clones, around 75% seen once; the top ten hold around 3.1%.

This sequence originates from a man aged 40-50 years in good health and CMV-seronegative. V is TRBV30 and J is TRBJ1-2, with a tentative D call TRBD1 (6 bases). The sample consisted of PBMCs. The DNA of the CDR3 is TGTGCCTGGAGTCTGCCCCGGGGGGGGCACAACACCTTC. It encodes CAWSLPRGGHNTF.